These T cell receptor beta chains were read from a single sample in a study of blood T cell repertoires in COVID-19. Repertoires were generated with immunoSEQ multiplex PCR, while TCRdb's copy carries only in-frame clones and drops some. This table holds about 250,000 clones, roughly 81% found once. The material sequenced was PBMCs or T cells enriched from blood (not recorded which). Every receptor here comes from a woman aged 45-59 years who had been exposed to COVID-19. Each CDR3 is given with its conserved first and last residue. Each record gives: V gene, clone size, D gene, J gene, CDR3 DNA, CDR3 protein. D genes are given only for firm matches. Size is omitted from some rows. Given values are once, few, many or a class for expanded clones.

TRBV18	once	TRBD1	TRBJ2-2	TGTGCCAGCTCACCTGGGACAGGATTAACCGGGGAGCTGTTTTTT	CASSPGTGLTGELFF
TRBV5-1	.	TRBD2	TRBJ2-3	TGCGCCAGCAGCTTGGGGACTAGCGGTAGCACAGATACGCAGTATTTT	CASSLGTSGSTDTQYF
TRBV10-2	.	TRBD1	TRBJ1-5	TGCGCCAGCGTGAGGGGGCTCGGCCAGCCCCAGCATTTT	CASVRGLGQPQHF
TRBV24-1	.	TRBD2	TRBJ2-3	TGTGCCACCAGTGACCCCCCACTAGCGCATACGCAGTATTTT	CATSDPPLAHTQYF
TRBV27	.	TRBD1	TRBJ1-1	TGTGCCAGCAGCTCGGGACAGCTCACTGAAGCTTTCTTT	CASSSGQLTEAFF
TRBV29-1	once	TRBD2	TRBJ2-7	TGCAGCGTTGAAGAGAGCGGGGGGCCCTCCTACGAGCAGTACTTC	CSVEESGGPSYEQYF
TRBV28	few	.	TRBJ2-7	TGTGCCAGCAGGTTAGACAGGCTCAAACCCTACGAGCAGTACTTC	CASRLDRLKPYEQYF
TRBV19	.	.	TRBJ2-5	TGTGCCAGTAGTATAGGGGGCGCAGAGACCCAGTACTTC	CASSIGGAETQYF
TRBV13	.	TRBD1	TRBJ2-7	TGTGCCAGCAGCCCGAGGGGACAGGGGAATCGCGAGCAGTACTTC	CASSPRGQGNREQYF
TRBV4-2	.	TRBD1	TRBJ1-1	TGTGCCAGCAGCCCCGGACAGGGGCCGTCCACTGAAGCTTTCTTT	CASSPGQGPSTEAFF
TRBV5-1	once	.	TRBJ1-1	TGCGCCAGCAGCTTAATCGGAAAAGACAGGCGAAACACTGAAGCTTTCTTT	CASSLIGKDRRNTEAFF
TRBV11-2	.	TRBD1	TRBJ2-7	TGTGCCAGCAGCTTAGAAGGGTGGGGACAGGGGACGTCCTACGAGCAGTACTTC	CASSLEGWGQGTSYEQYF
TRBV9	.	.	TRBJ1-1	TGTGCCAGCAGCGTAGAGGCAGGGTCAGGGATCGCTTTCTTT	CASSVEAGSGIAFF
TRBV7-2	.	.	TRBJ2-3	TGTGCCAGCAGCACCCACTATCAGAGTCGGTATTTT	CASSTHYQSRYF
TRBV19	.	TRBD1	TRBJ2-7	TGTGCCAGTAGTTCCAACAGGGGTTACGAGCAGTACTTC	CASSSNRGYEQYF
TRBV10-3	.	.	TRBJ1-3	TGTGCCATCGGTCAGGCGTCCAGCTCTGGAAACACCATATATTTT	CAIGQASSSGNTIYF
TRBV11-2	.	.	TRBJ2-1	TGTGCCAGCAGCCTCCCCAGGTCAGAGCAGTTCTTC	CASSLPRSEQFF
TRBV6-2/TRBV6-3	.	.	TRBJ1-5	TGTGCCAGCAGCTTGACGGGGGGGAGCAATCAGCCCCAGCATTTT	CASSLTGGSNQPQHF
TRBV7-3	many	.	TRBJ1-2	TGTGCCAGCAGCTTAAATGACAGGACCGGCTACACCTTC	CASSLNDRTGYTF
TRBV4-1	.	TRBD2	TRBJ2-5	TGCGCCAGCAGCCAAGGGATTCAGCGGGGAAATAAAGAGACCCAGTACTTC	CASSQGIQRGNKETQYF
TRBV7-2	.	TRBD1	TRBJ1-5	TGTGCCAGCAGCTTAGGGACAGGGGGTAATCAGCCCCAGCATTTT	CASSLGTGGNQPQHF
TRBV10-1	few	TRBD1	TRBJ1-1	TGCGCCAGCAGTTCTGGACAGGGGTTTTTCGCTGAAGCTTTCTTT	CASSSGQGFFAEAFF
TRBV28	.	.	TRBJ2-1	TGTGCCAGCACCCCGACTAGCTCCTACAATGAGCAGTTCTTC	CASTPTSSYNEQFF
TRBV12-5	.	TRBD1	TRBJ1-1	TGTGCTAGTGGTTTGGTACGTAAACTGACAGGGGTGAACACTGAAGCTTTCTTT	CASGLVRKLTGVNTEAFF
TRBV20-1	.	TRBD2	TRBJ2-3	TGCAGTGCTAGATCTAGCGGTACGCAGTATTTT	CSARSSGTQYF
TRBV7-8	.	.	TRBJ2-7	TGTGCCAGCAGTCTGGACCCCGGGACTTTTTCCTACGAGCAGTACTTC	CASSLDPGTFSYEQYF
TRBV27	.	.	TRBJ1-2	TGTGCCAGCAGGGCAACCCCGGGAACACCAAGAGGGGGCTACACCTTC	CASRATPGTPRGGYTF
TRBV18	.	TRBD1	TRBJ1-6	TGTGCCAGCTCACCACCAGGGGGCCCGTATAATTCACCCCTCCACTTT	CASSPPGGPYNSPLHF
TRBV4-1	.	.	TRBJ2-5	TGCGCCAGCAGCCCCTTTTTTTGGGGGCAGGAGACCCAGTACTTC	CASSPFFWGQETQYF
TRBV6-1	.	.	TRBJ2-7	TGTGCCAGCAGTGATCAGGTGTACGAGCAGTACTTC	CASSDQVYEQYF
TRBV27	.	.	TRBJ1-5	TGTGCCAGCAGTTTATACCGGGGAGATCAGCCCCAGCATTTT	CASSLYRGDQPQHF
TRBV18	few	.	TRBJ2-5	TGTGCCAGCTCCCTTCTGGGGCAGGGCCCTCAAGAGACCCAGTACTTC	CASSLLGQGPQETQYF
TRBV29-1	.	TRBD1	TRBJ1-2	TGCAGCGTTGGGACAGGGGCCTATGGCTACACCTTC	CSVGTGAYGYTF
TRBV18	.	.	TRBJ2-3	TGTGCCAGCTCACAGGCCAGGGACAGCGGGGGCGCAGATACGCAGTATTTT	CASSQARDSGGADTQYF
TRBV6-5	.	.	TRBJ1-4	TGTGCCAGCAGAGAGGACAGATCAACTAATGAAAAACTGTTTTTT	CASREDRSTNEKLFF
TRBV25-1	.	.	TRBJ2-7	TGTGCCAGCAGTGCCCTGGGAGCTGGCGAGCAGTACTTC	CASSALGAGEQYF
TRBV5-5	.	TRBD2	TRBJ2-3	TGTGCCAGCAGCTGGGGACTAGCGGGGGGGCCTTTATCCACAGATACGCAGTATTTT	CASSWGLAGGPLSTDTQYF
TRBV5-1	.	.	TRBJ1-3	TGCGCCAGCAGCTGGGACACTGGAAACACCATATATTTT	CASSWDTGNTIYF
TRBV6-4	.	.	TRBJ2-2	TGTGCCAGCACCGGGACATCGGGGGAGCTGTTTTTT	CASTGTSGELFF
TRBV19	.	.	TRBJ1-1	TGTGCCAGTAGTAGAACCTCACAGGGGAACACTGAAGCTTTCTTT	CASSRTSQGNTEAFF
TRBV5-1	.	.	TRBJ1-1	TGCGCCAGCAGCCCGGGACTCTCGAACACTGAAGCTTTCTTT	CASSPGLSNTEAFF
TRBV7-9	.	.	TRBJ1-6	TGTGCCAGCAGCTCTGGGGAGGGACTTTTTGATTCACCCCTCCACTTT	CASSSGEGLFDSPLHF
TRBV11-2	.	.	TRBJ1-3	TGTGCCAGCAGCTTGGGGAGGTACTCTGGAAACACCATATATTTT	CASSLGRYSGNTIYF
TRBV12-5	.	TRBD1	TRBJ1-4	TGTGCTAGTGGTTTAGCCAACAGGGGTGAAAAACTGTTTTTT	CASGLANRGEKLFF
TRBV19	.	.	TRBJ1-5	TGTGCCAGTAACAGTCTTTATAGCAATCAGCCCCAGCATTTT	CASNSLYSNQPQHF
TRBV5-5	.	TRBD1	TRBJ1-1	TGTGCCAGCAGCCTGACAGGGGCCATGAACACTGAAGCTTTCTTT	CASSLTGAMNTEAFF
TRBV18	.	TRBD1	TRBJ1-5	TGTGCCAGCTCCCCCACACTGGCGGGCAGGGGGAGCAATCAGCCCCAGCATTTT	CASSPTLAGRGSNQPQHF
TRBV7-3	.	TRBD2	TRBJ2-2	TGTGCCAGCAGCTTAACGGGAGGGACCGGGGAGCTGTTTTTT	CASSLTGGTGELFF
TRBV28	.	TRBD1	TRBJ1-5	TGTGCCAGCAGTTTAAGGACAGGGGATCGGAGCAATCAGCCCCAGCATTTT	CASSLRTGDRSNQPQHF
TRBV4-3	.	.	TRBJ1-2	TGCGCCAGCAGCCAAGATAGAGGTTATGGCTACACCTTC	CASSQDRGYGYTF
TRBV7-6	once	TRBD1	TRBJ1-5	TGTGCCAGCAGCTCTGGACAGGGCATCAATCAGCCCCAGCATTTT	CASSSGQGINQPQHF
TRBV19	once	TRBD1	TRBJ1-3	TGTGCCAGTACCCTCAGGGGGTCCGGAAACACCATATATTTT	CASTLRGSGNTIYF
TRBV19	.	TRBD2	TRBJ2-1	TGTGCCAGTATGGGAGGGGCTATGCTCTACAATGAGCAGTTCTTC	CASMGGAMLYNEQFF
TRBV29-1	few	.	TRBJ2-3	TGCAGCGTTGAAGGCAGGGTAAGGGATACAGATACGCAGTATTTT	CSVEGRVRDTDTQYF
TRBV30	.	TRBD1	TRBJ2-2	TGTGCCGGGCGGTGGTCAGGGGGCCCCGGGGAGCTGTTTTTT	CAGRWSGGPGELFF
TRBV15	.	.	TRBJ1-6	TGTGCCACCAGCAGAGATTATCAGGGGTTCACTTCACCCCTCCACTTT	CATSRDYQGFTSPLHF